A selection of T cell receptor beta chains follows, all from one sample in a study of response to subunit inactivated influenza vaccine. TCRdb reprocessed the RT-PCR reads with MiXCR, giving one entry per CDR3 protein. The sample includes about half a million distinct CDR3 sequences, 9.5% to 12% of them seen just once. The sample here was PBMCs from blood, taken about 40 days after vaccination. The receptor source for this set is a man between 50 and 59 years old who received an inactivated influenza vaccine. CDR3s include the opening cysteine and the closing phenylalanine or tryptophan. Fields, in order: D gene, V gene, clone size, J gene, CDR3 protein, CDR3 DNA. The D gene is left open where the match is weak. Size is stated for part of the rows, as once, few or many counts, or as a class when the clone is expanded.

>.|TRBV19|.|TRBJ2-5
CASIGATRETQYF
TGTGCCAGTATAGGAGCTACGAGAGAGACCCAGTACTTC
>TRBD2|TRBV29-1|.|TRBJ2-7
CSVAGSSGDSYEQYF
TGCAGCGTAGCTGGATCCAGCGGGGACTCCTACGAGCAGTACTTC
>.|TRBV29-1|.|TRBJ2-7
CSVEGANYEQYF
TGCAGCGTTGAAGGAGCGAACTACGAGCAGTACTTC
>TRBD2|TRBV7-9|.|TRBJ2-3
CASSFAGGPYTQYF
TGTGCCAGCAGCTTTGCGGGGGGGCCTTATACGCAGTATTTT
>.|TRBV4-2|few|TRBJ1-3
CASSQDTVTGNTIYF
TGTGCCAGCAGCCAAGATACGGTAACTGGAAACACCATATATTTT
>.|TRBV12-3/TRBV12-4|many|TRBJ2-5
CASSLRLARETQYF
TGTGCCAGCAGTTTGCGCCTAGCGCGGGAGACCCAGTACTTC
>.|TRBV20-1|.|TRBJ1-1
CSARDGTDTEAFF
TGCAGTGCTAGGGACGGTACGGATACTGAAGCTTTCTTT
>TRBD1|TRBV6-2/TRBV6-3|.|TRBJ2-7
CASSYSGGQATYEQYF
TGTGCCAGCAGTTACTCAGGGGGACAGGCGACCTACGAGCAGTACTTC
>TRBD2|TRBV29-1|.|TRBJ2-7
CSVEGRGGTSGTYEQYF
TGCAGCGTTGAGGGGCGAGGGGGGACTAGCGGGACCTACGAGCAGTACTTC
>TRBD2|TRBV20-1|many|TRBJ2-1
CSARTSGGYSYNEQFF
TGCAGTGCTAGGACTAGCGGGGGGTACTCCTACAATGAGCAGTTCTTC
>.|TRBV5-1|few|TRBJ2-7
CASRWLTGAYEQYF
TGCGCCAGCAGATGGTTGACAGGCGCCTACGAGCAGTACTTC
>.|TRBV29-1|many|TRBJ2-7
CSVEGGGSYEQYF
TGCAGCGTTGAAGGCGGAGGATCCTACGAGCAGTACTTC
>.|TRBV7-8|.|TRBJ2-7
CASSFQRTYEQYF
TGTGCCAGCAGCTTTCAGAGAACCTACGAGCAGTACTTC
>.|TRBV5-1|many|TRBJ2-5
CASSLGGPETQYF
TGCGCCAGCAGCTTGGGGGGGCCAGAGACCCAGTACTTC
>TRBD1|TRBV5-1|many|TRBJ2-7
CASSAGQGRLYEQYF
TGCGCCAGCAGCGCCGGACAGGGTCGATTGTACGAGCAGTACTTC
>TRBD2|TRBV29-1|many|TRBJ2-3
CSVGTSGVSDTQYF
TGCAGCGTTGGCACTAGCGGGGTTTCAGATACGCAGTATTTT
>TRBD1|TRBV20-1|.|TRBJ1-1
CSARDLQGLFTEAFF
TGCAGTGCTAGAGATTTACAGGGGTTATTCACTGAAGCTTTCTTT
>TRBD2|TRBV7-9|.|TRBJ2-7
CASSLDGTRSYEQYF
TGTGCCAGCAGCTTAGATGGGACTAGATCCTACGAGCAGTACTTC
>TRBD1|TRBV5-1|few|TRBJ2-1
CASSLDRGHEQFF
TGCGCCAGCAGCTTGGACAGGGGGCATGAGCAGTTCTTC
>.|TRBV4-2|.|TRBJ2-7
CASSQVSRGLTYEQYF
TGTGCCAGCAGCCAGGTATCTCGGGGTCTGACCTACGAGCAGTACTTC
>.|TRBV7-2|few|TRBJ2-7
CASSRNKVEQYF
TGTGCCAGCAGCCGGAATAAAGTCGAGCAGTACTTC
>.|TRBV20-1|.|TRBJ1-1
CSARGWASGQAFF
TGCAGTGCTAGGGGTTGGGCCTCTGGCCAAGCTTTCTTT
>TRBD1|TRBV3-1|few|TRBJ2-7
CASSQGVTGGEEQYF
TGTGCCAGCAGCCAAGGGGTGACAGGGGGCGAGGAGCAGTACTTC
>TRBD1|TRBV12-3/TRBV12-4|.|TRBJ2-7
CASSLGGTGSREQYF
TGTGCCAGCAGTTTAGGGGGGACAGGGTCGAGGGAGCAGTACTTC
>.|TRBV4-3|.|TRBJ2-1
CASSQEDNYNEQFF
TGCGCCAGCAGCCAAGAGGACAACTACAATGAGCAGTTCTTC
>TRBD2|TRBV20-1|many|TRBJ2-3
CSARELTSERDTQYF
TGCAGTGCTAGAGAACTGACTAGCGAGAGAGATACGCAGTATTTT
>TRBD2|TRBV7-9|.|TRBJ2-7
CASSLGTSGGNSYEQYF
TGTGCCAGCAGCTTAGGGACTAGCGGGGGGAACTCCTACGAGCAGTACTTC
>.|TRBV20-1|.|TRBJ2-2
CSARVLTVEAGELFF
TGCAGTGCTAGAGTTCTGACAGTTGAGGCCGGGGAGCTGTTTTTT
>.|TRBV7-9|.|TRBJ1-3
CASGAPLDWNTIYF
TGTGCCAGCGGTGCCCCTCTGGATTGGAACACCATATATTTT
>TRBD2|TRBV2|.|TRBJ2-2
CASGLSGTGGGELFF
TGTGCCAGCGGGCTTAGCGGGACTGGTGGCGGGGAGCTGTTTTTT
>TRBD2|TRBV28|.|TRBJ2-1
CASSLARTSGKNEQFF
TGTGCCAGCAGTTTAGCCCGGACTAGCGGGAAAAATGAGCAGTTCTTC
>TRBD1|TRBV7-8|.|TRBJ2-6
CASSPSLGQESTGANVLTF
TGTGCCAGCAGCCCGTCCTTGGGACAGGAGTCAACAGGGGCCAACGTCCTGACTTTC
>.|TRBV9|many|TRBJ2-5
CASSVRGKETQYF
TGTGCCAGCAGCGTTCGGGGCAAGGAGACCCAGTACTTC
>.|TRBV3-1|many|TRBJ2-2
CASSYDSGELFF
TGTGCCAGCAGCTATGATTCCGGGGAGCTGTTTTTT
>.|TRBV7-2|.|TRBJ2-7
CASSSGHTRLTYEQYF
TGTGCCAGCAGCAGTGGACATACCCGACTAACCTACGAGCAGTACTTC
>.|TRBV5-1|once|TRBJ2-7
CASSRVRPYEQYF
TGCGCCAGCAGCCGCGTGCGGCCCTACGAGCAGTACTTC
>.|TRBV20-1|few|TRBJ1-5
CSAAKPWDQPQHF
TGCAGTGCCGCTAAACCATGGGATCAGCCCCAGCATTTT
>TRBD2|TRBV7-9|.|TRBJ2-1
CASITGGTYNEQFF
TGTGCCAGTATTACGGGGGGTACTTACAATGAGCAGTTCTTC
>TRBD1|TRBV4-1|few|TRBJ1-2
CASRQQGAVGYTF
TGCGCCAGCAGACAACAGGGGGCGGTTGGCTACACCTTC
>.|TRBV6-2/TRBV6-3|few|TRBJ1-2
CASSHRGPLYGYTF
TGTGCCAGCAGCCATCGAGGTCCCCTCTATGGCTACACCTTC
>TRBD2|TRBV7-2|many|TRBJ2-1
CASRPIAGGGYNEQFF
TGTGCCAGCAGACCTATAGCGGGGGGAGGGTATAATGAGCAGTTCTTC
>.|TRBV3-1|many|TRBJ1-1
CASSQDLGRGNTEAFF
TGTGCCAGCAGCCAAGATCTTGGCAGGGGTAACACTGAAGCTTTCTTT
>.|TRBV7-2|many|TRBJ1-1
CASSLDRLENTEAFF
TGTGCCAGCAGCTTAGACCGACTAGAGAACACTGAAGCTTTCTTT
>.|TRBV10-3|.|TRBJ1-1
CAISEGGGRGAFF
TGTGCCATCAGTGAAGGAGGGGGGAGGGGAGCTTTCTTT
>.|TRBV29-1|many|TRBJ1-1
CSVSGGTEAFF
TGCAGCGTTTCGGGGGGCACTGAAGCTTTCTTT
>TRBD2|TRBV11-2|many|TRBJ2-1
CASLGVAGGPNEQFF
TGTGCCAGCCTAGGGGTAGCGGGGGGGCCCAATGAGCAGTTCTTC
>TRBD1|TRBV6-7|.|TRBJ2-1
CASCYGQGGHEQFF
TGTGCCAGCTGTTATGGACAGGGAGGCCATGAGCAGTTCTTC
>TRBD1|TRBV12-3/TRBV12-4|few|TRBJ2-7
CASSLRTGRTEQYF
TGTGCCAGCAGCTTGCGGACAGGGAGGACCGAGCAGTACTTC
>.|TRBV29-1|few|TRBJ1-2
CSVEFEGVGYGYTF
TGCAGCGTTGAATTTGAGGGAGTCGGCTATGGCTACACCTTC
>.|TRBV14|few|TRBJ2-5
CASSQDPVETQYF
TGTGCCAGCAGCCAAGATCCGGTGGAGACCCAGTACTTC
>TRBD2|TRBV4-3|.|TRBJ2-1
CASSQGTRTIGEQFF
TGCGCCAGCAGCCAGGGGACTAGGACGATCGGTGAGCAGTTCTTC
>TRBD1|TRBV11-2|.|TRBJ2-1
CASSRGQDLEQFF
TGTGCCAGCAGCCGCGGACAGGACTTGGAGCAGTTCTTC